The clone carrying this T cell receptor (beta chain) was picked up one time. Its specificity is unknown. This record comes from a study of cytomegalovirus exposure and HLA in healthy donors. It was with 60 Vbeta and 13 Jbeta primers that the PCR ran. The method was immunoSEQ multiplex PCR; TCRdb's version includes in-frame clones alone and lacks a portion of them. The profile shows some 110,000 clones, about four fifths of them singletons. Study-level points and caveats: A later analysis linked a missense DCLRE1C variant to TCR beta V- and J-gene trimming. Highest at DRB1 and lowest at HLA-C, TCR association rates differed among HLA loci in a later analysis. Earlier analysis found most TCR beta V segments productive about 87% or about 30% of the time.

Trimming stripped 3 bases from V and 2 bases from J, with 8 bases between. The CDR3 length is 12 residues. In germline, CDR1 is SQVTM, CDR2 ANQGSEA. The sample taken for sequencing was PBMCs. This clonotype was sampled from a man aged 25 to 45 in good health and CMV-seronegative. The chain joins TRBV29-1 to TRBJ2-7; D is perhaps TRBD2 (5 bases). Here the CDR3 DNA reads TGCAGCGTTGAGGACTGGACCTACGAGCAGTACTTC. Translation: CSVEDWTYEQYF.